This TCR beta chain was recovered during a study of blood T cell repertoires in COVID-19. Study summary: The origin of the acute and convalescent COVID-19 samples was the United States, Italy and Spain. Sources were T cells, B-cell-depleted T cells, or PBMCs; the material itself was cDNA or gDNA.

The repertoire was sequenced with immunoSEQ multiplex PCR; TCRdb's copy has only in-frame clones and lacks some. Among 260,000 or so clones listed, about 91% were seen once. Germline CDR1 and CDR2: SNHLY and FYNNEI. V was cut by 6 bases and J by 4 bases, with 13 bases left in between. The CDR3 consists of 15 residues. This chain joins TRBV2 and TRBJ1-6, with D maybe TRBD1 (5 bases). Sequencing was performed on PBMCs or T cells enriched from blood (not recorded which). The TCR comes from a woman aged 25 to 39 with acute COVID-19. The CDR3 here is CASSMTESYNSPLHF. The CDR3 DNA reads as TGTGCCAGCAGCATGACAGAGTCGTATAATTCACCCCTCCACTTT.